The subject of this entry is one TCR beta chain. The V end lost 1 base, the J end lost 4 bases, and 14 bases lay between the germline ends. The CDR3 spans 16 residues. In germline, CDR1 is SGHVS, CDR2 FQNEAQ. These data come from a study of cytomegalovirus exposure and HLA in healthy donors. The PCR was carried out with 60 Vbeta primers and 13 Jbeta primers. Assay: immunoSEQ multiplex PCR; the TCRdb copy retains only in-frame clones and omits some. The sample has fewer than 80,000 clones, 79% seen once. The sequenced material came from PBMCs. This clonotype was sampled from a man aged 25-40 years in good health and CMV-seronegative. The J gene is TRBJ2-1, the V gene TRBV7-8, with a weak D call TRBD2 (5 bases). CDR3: CASSLESGLPYNEQFF. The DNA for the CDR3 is TGTGCCAGCAGCTTAGAATCAGGACTGCCATACAATGAGCAGTTCTTC.